Listed below are T cell receptor beta chains from one sample, sequenced in a study of T cells after posttransplantation cyclophosphamide. Generated by immunoSEQ multiplex PCR, the TCRdb table keeps only in-frame clones and is missing some. The profile shows 20,000 to 25,000 clones, 80% to 90% of them singletons. The material sequenced was PBMCs, taken after allogeneic stem cell transplant with posttransplant cyclophosphamide. The receptors originated from a female patient aged 25-40 years who received an allogeneic stem cell transplant from an unrelated donor, was CMV-positive, and had no GVHD. A subset of T cells may come from the graft donor. Both conserved end residues are part of each CDR3. D genes are given only for firm matches. The size entry is marked missing in some rows and otherwise reads once, few, many or a size class.

D: NA; size: NA; V: TRBV7-2; J: TRBJ2-3; DNA: TGTGCCAGCAGCTTAGTAGAAGCGAGCACAGATACGCAGTATTTT; CDR3: CASSLVEASTDTQYF
D: NA; size: NA; V: TRBV6-6; J: TRBJ2-5; DNA: TGTGCCAGCACCACCCCGAGACTAGGCGTCCAAGAGACCCAGTACTTC; CDR3: CASTTPRLGVQETQYF
D: NA; size: few; V: TRBV6-6; J: TRBJ1-5; DNA: TGTGCCAGCAGTTACCCCAGGGATAGCAATCAGCCCCAGCATTTT; CDR3: CASSYPRDSNQPQHF
D: TRBD2; size: NA; V: TRBV4-2; J: TRBJ2-1; DNA: TGTGCCAGCAGACCAAGCGGGGGGGCGGGTAATGAGCAGTTCTTC; CDR3: CASRPSGGAGNEQFF
D: NA; size: NA; V: TRBV5-1; J: TRBJ2-2; DNA: TGCGCCAGCAGCTTGGACAGGGTAACCGGGGAGCTGTTTTTT; CDR3: CASSLDRVTGELFF
D: NA; size: once; V: TRBV5-5; J: TRBJ2-7; DNA: TGTGCCAGCAGCCCCGGGACCTACGAGCAGTACTTC; CDR3: CASSPGTYEQYF
D: NA; size: NA; V: TRBV7-2; J: TRBJ1-2; DNA: TGTGCCAGCAGCTTAGAGAGGAGCTATGGCTACACCTTC; CDR3: CASSLERSYGYTF
D: NA; size: NA; V: TRBV7-3; J: TRBJ1-2; DNA: TGTGCCAGCAGCCTCCTTGCGGGGATAGCTAACTATGGCTACACCTTC; CDR3: CASSLLAGIANYGYTF
D: TRBD2; size: NA; V: TRBV7-2; J: TRBJ2-3; DNA: TGTGCCAGCACCCCTAGCGGGGGGGTCACAGATACGCAGTATTTT; CDR3: CASTPSGGVTDTQYF
D: NA; size: NA; V: TRBV6-4; J: TRBJ2-2; DNA: TGTGCCAGCAGCTTCGGGACTCAGGGTAATCGAGCCGGGGAGCTGTTTTTT; CDR3: CASSFGTQGNRAGELFF
D: NA; size: NA; V: TRBV6-6; J: TRBJ1-2; DNA: TGTGCCAGCAACTCCCGAGGGAGTGAGGAGGGCTACACCTTC; CDR3: CASNSRGSEEGYTF
D: NA; size: NA; V: TRBV11-3; J: TRBJ1-1; DNA: TGTGCCAGCAGCTTAGAGAGGTGGAGCAGGGTGAACACTGAAGCTTTCTTT; CDR3: CASSLERWSRVNTEAFF